This entry features one TCR beta chain sequence. This specimen comes from a study of blood T cell repertoires in COVID-19. Study at large: T cells, B-cell-depleted T cells, or PBMCs supplied cDNA or gDNA.

In the original analysis: It was from reference gene primer amplification that nucleated cell counts were estimated. Clones were sequenced by immunoSEQ multiplex PCR, and TCRdb holds only the in-frame ones, with some missing. V, J and clone size are taken as reported in that table, and D and trimming were inferred from the DNA itself. Seen here are 350,000 to 500,000 clones, roughly 89% observed once, and the top ten hold 0.8% to 0.85%. The CDR3 contains 14 residues. J lost 7 bases, V lost 5 bases, and 5 bases had no gene match. CDR1 is LNHDA and CDR2 is SQIVND in the germline V gene (reference sequence).

The rearrangement links TRBV19 to TRBJ1-4; 9 bases match TRBD1. The clonotype originates from a man aged 18 to 29 with COVID-19, enrolled during active disease. Material: peripheral blood. The CDR3 DNA follows: TGTGCCAGTAGTGACACAGGGGGCGGTGAAAAACTGTTTTTT. It specifies CASSDTGGGEKLFF.